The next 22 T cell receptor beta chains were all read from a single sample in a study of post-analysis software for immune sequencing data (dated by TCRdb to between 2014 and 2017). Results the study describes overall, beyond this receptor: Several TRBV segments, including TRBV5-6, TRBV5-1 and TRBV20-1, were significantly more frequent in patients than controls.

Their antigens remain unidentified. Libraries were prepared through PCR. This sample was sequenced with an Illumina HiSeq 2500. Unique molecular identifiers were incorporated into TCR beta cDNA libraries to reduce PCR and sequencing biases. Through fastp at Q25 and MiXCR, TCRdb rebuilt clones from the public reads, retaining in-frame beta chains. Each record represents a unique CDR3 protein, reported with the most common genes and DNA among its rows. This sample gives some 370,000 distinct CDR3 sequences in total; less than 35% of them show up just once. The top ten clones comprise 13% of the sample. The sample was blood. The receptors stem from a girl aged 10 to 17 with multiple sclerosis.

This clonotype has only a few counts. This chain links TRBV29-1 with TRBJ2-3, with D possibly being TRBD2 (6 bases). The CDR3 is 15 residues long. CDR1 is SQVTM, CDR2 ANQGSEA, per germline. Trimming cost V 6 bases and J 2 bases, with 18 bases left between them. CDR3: CSVATEGRVTDTQYF. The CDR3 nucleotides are TGCAGCGTGGCTACGGAGGGCAGGGTCACAGATACGCAGTATTTT.

The CDR3: CASSQGADSYEQYF. For the CDR3, the DNA is TGCGCCAGCAGCCAAGGGGCGGACTCCTACGAGCAGTACTTC. This chain links TRBV4-3 with TRBJ2-7, with D hard to call. Germline lookup yields CDR1 LGHNA and CDR2 YSLEER. Trimming pared 1 base from V and 0 bases from J, leaving 7 bases between. The CDR3 extends over 14 amino acids.

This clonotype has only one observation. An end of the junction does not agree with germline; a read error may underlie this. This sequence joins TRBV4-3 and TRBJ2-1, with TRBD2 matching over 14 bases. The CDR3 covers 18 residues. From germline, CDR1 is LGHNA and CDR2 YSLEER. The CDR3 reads CTSSQDGTSGGTYNEQFF. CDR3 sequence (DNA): TGCACCAGCAGCCAAGATGGGACTAGCGGGGGTACCTACAATGAGCAGTTCTTC.

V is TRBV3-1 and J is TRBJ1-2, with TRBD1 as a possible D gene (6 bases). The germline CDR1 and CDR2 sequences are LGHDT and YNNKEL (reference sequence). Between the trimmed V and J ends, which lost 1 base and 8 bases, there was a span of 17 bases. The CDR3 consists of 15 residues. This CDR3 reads CASSQGDKAWGGYTF. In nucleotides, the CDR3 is TGTGCCAGCAGCCAAGGGGACAAGGCATGGGGCGGCTACACCTTC.

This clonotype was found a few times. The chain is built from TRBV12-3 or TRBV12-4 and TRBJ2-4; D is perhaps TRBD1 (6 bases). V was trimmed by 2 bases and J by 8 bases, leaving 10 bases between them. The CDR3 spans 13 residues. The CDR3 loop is CASSLNRVDIQYF. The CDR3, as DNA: TGTGCCAGCAGTTTAAACAGGGTAGACATTCAGTACTTC.

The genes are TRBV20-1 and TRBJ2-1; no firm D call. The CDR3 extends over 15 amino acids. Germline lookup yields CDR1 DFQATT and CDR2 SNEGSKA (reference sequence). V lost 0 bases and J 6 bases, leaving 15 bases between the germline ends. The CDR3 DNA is TGCAGTGCTAGAGATCGTCGTCTAGAAAGCAATGAGCAGTTCTTC. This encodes CSARDRRLESNEQFF.

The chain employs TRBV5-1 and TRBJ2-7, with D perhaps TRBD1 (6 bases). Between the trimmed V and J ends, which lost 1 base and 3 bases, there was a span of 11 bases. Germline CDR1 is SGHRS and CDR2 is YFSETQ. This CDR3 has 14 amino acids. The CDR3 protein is CASSLYGGSYEQYF. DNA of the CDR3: TGCGCCAGCAGCTTGTATGGGGGCAGCTACGAGCAGTACTTC.

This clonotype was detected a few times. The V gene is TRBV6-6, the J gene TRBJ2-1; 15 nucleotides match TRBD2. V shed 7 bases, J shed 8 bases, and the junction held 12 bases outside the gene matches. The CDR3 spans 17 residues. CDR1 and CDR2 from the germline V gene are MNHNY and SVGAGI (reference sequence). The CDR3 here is CASKTGTSGGPVYEQFF. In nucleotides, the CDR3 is TGTGCCAGCAAAACCGGGACTAGCGGGGGGCCTGTCTATGAGCAGTTCTTC.

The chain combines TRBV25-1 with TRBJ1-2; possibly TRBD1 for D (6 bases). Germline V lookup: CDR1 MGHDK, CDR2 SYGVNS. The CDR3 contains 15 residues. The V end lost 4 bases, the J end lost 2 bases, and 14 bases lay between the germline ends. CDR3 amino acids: CASSGWGHPNYGYTF. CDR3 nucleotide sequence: TGTGCCAGCAGTGGGTGGGGACACCCAAACTATGGCTACACCTTC.

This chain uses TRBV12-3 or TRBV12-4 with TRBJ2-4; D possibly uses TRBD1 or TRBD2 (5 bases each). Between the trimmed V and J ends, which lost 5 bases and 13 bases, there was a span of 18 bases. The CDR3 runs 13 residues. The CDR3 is CASSLDSPGGQYF. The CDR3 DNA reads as TGTGCCAGCAGTCTCGACAGCCCAGGCGGGCAGTACTTC.

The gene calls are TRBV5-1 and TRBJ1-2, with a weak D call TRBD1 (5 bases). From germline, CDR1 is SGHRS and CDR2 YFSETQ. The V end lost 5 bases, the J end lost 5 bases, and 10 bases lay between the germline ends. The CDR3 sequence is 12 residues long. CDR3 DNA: TGCGCCAGCAGGGACGGGGCGTATGGCTACACCTTC. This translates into CASRDGAYGYTF.

For the CDR3, the DNA is TGCAGTGCTAGGAGTCTGGGGCTAAATCAGCCCCAGCATTTT. This translates into CSARSLGLNQPQHF. This rearrangement joins TRBV20-1 to TRBJ1-5; TRBD1 is a possible D gene (5 bases). There are 14 residues in the CDR3. Germline V CDR1 and CDR2: DFQATT, SNEGSKA (reference sequence). The germline V and J ends were trimmed by 3 bases and 4 bases, with 13 bases remaining between them.

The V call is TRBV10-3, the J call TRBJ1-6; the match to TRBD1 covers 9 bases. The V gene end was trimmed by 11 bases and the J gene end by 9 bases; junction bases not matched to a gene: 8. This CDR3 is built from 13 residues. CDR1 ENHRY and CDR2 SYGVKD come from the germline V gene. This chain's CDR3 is CAAMDRGGSPLHF. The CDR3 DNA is TGTGCCGCGATGGACAGGGGCGGTTCACCCCTCCACTTT.

Here the CDR3 DNA reads TGCGCCAGCAGCTTGGAGGCCAGGATAAATGAGCAGTTCTTC. This codes for CASSLEARINEQFF. The rearrangement links TRBV5-1 to TRBJ2-1; the D is unclear. From germline, CDR1 is SGHRS and CDR2 YFSETQ. Trimming cost V 0 bases and J 7 bases, with 11 bases left between them. The CDR3 contains 14 residues.

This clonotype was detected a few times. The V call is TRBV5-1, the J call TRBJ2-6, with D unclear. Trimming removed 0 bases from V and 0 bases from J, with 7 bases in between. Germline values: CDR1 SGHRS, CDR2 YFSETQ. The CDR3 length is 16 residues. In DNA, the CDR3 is TGCGCCAGCAGCTTGGGCGCGCCCTCTGGGGCCAACGTCCTGACTTTC. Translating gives CASSLGAPSGANVLTF.

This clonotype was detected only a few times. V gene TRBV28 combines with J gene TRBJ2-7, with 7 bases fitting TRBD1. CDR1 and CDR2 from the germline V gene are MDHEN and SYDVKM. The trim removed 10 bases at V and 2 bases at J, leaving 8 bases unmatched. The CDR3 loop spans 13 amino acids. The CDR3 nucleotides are TGTGCCACCAGGGGGACACCAGCCTACGAGCAGTACTTC. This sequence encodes CATRGTPAYEQYF.

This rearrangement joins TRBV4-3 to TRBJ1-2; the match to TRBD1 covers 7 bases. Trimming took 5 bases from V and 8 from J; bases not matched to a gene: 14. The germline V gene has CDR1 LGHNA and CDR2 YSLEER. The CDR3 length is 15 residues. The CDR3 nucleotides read TGCGCCAGCAGCGACCGGGACAGCGATTGGGGGGGCTACACCTTC. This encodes CASSDRDSDWGGYTF.

The CDR3: CASSGLPGAGADTQYF. The DNA of the CDR3 is TGTGCCAGCAGCGGCCTCCCGGGGGCCGGAGCAGATACGCAGTATTTT. The gene calls are TRBV27 and TRBJ2-3; perhaps D is TRBD1 or TRBD2 (6 bases each). Trimming shortened V by 6 bases and J by 4 bases, and 20 bases separated the two germline ends. CDR3 size: 16 residues. Germline V CDR1 and CDR2: MNHEY, SMNVEV (reference sequence).

This CDR3 is CASSSRMGAFYEQYF. CDR3 bases: TGTGCCAGCAGTTCTAGGATGGGAGCTTTCTACGAGCAGTACTTC. The V gene is TRBV7-2, the J gene TRBJ2-7, with D perhaps matching TRBD2 (5 bases). CDR3 length equals 15 residues. CDR1 and CDR2 (germline): SGHTA, FQGNSA. V dropped 6 bases and J dropped 3 bases, with 18 bases sitting between them.

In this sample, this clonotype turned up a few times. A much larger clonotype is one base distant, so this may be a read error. The CDR3 DNA sequence: TGTGCCAGCAGCCTCTCCGGGACTAGCGGCCCCTACAAGCAGTACTTC. Encoded protein: CASSLSGTSGPYKQYF. The chain uses TRBV4-2 and TRBJ2-7, with 11 bases matching TRBD2. Germline-derived CDR1 and CDR2 are LGHNA and YNFKEQ. The CDR3 contains 16 residues.

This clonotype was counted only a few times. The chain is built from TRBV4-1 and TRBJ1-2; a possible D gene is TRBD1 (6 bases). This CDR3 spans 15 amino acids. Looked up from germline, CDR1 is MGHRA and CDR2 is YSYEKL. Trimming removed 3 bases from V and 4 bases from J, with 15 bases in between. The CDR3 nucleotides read TGCGCCAGCAGCCACCCTAGTGGACAGTTCTATGGCTACACCTTC. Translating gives CASSHPSGQFYGYTF.

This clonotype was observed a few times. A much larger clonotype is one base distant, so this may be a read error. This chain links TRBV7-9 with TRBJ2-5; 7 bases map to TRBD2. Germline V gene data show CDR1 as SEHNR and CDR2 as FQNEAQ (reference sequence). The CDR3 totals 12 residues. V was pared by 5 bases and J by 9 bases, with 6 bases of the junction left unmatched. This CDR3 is CASSPFGGAQYF. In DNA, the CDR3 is TGTGCCAGCAGCCCCTTTGGGGGGGCCCAGTACTTC.